This T cell receptor (beta chain) was captured by sequencing in a study of shared clonotypes between healthy human individuals. About the study: Plates per donor: three CD4 naive, three CD4 memory, two CD8 naive, one CD8 memory.

Between the trimmed V and J ends, which lost 4 bases and 4 bases, there was a span of 10 bases. The CDR3 covers 13 residues. Germline values: CDR1 MNHNS, CDR2 SASEGT. The protocol was immunoSEQ multiplex PCR, while the TCRdb copy is restricted to in-frame clones and leaves out a portion. The table shows some 1,900,000 clones, with about 95% occurring only once. The naive CD8 fraction comprised CD45RO-negative cells positively selected for CCR7 and excluded terminally differentiated effector memory CD45RA+ cells. Sequencing was performed on naive CD8+ T cells sorted from blood. This clonotype was obtained from a man aged 18 to 29 in good health. This chain joins TRBV6-1 and TRBJ1-2; D uncertain. This CDR3 is CASSGAGLYGYTF. The CDR3 region has the DNA TGTGCCAGCAGTGGGGCAGGTCTCTATGGCTACACCTTC.